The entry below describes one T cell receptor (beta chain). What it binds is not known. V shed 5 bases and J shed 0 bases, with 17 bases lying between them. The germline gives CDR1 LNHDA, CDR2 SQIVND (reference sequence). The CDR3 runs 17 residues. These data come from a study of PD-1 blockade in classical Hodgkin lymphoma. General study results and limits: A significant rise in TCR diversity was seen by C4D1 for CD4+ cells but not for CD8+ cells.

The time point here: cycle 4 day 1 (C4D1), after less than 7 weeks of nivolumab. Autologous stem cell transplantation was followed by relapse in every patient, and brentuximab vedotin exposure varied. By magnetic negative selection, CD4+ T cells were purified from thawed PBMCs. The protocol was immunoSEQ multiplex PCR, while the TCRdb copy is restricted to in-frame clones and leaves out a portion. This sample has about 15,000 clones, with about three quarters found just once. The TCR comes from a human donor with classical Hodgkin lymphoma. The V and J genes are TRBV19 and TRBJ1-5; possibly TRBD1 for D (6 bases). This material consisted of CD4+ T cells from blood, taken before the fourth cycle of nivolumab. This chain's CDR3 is CASSPRQDSFSNQPQHF. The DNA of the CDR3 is TGTGCCAGTAGTCCCCGACAGGACTCCTTTAGCAATCAGCCCCAGCATTTT.